The table lists the clone carrying this TCR beta chain with a count of one. Its antigen is as yet unknown. V shed 5 bases and J shed 3 bases, with 11 bases lying between them. CDR1 and CDR2 (germline): SGHVS, FQNEAQ. The CDR3 spans 13 residues. The data are from a study of CD8 T cells in Susac syndrome. Points from the study as a whole: Individuals included in the TCR sequencing and HLA analysis were acknowledged by the study to be relatively few in number.

With random hexamers, 0.5 to 1 ug RNA was reverse transcribed. TCR beta CDR3 was amplified by immunoSEQ multiplex PCR. This amplification extended across 54 Vbeta and 13 Jbeta segments. One entry per CDR3 protein, called by TCRdb with MiXCR from the immunoSEQ multiplex PCR reads. This table has some 65,000 distinct CDR3 sequences, around 96% appearing once. CD8+ and CD4+ T cells were negatively isolated; TEMRA cells were FACS-enriched. The sample taken for sequencing was CD8+ T cells from PBMCs. The chain links TRBV7-8 to TRBJ2-7; weak D call: TRBD2 (6 bases). This TCR came from a human donor with multiple sclerosis. CDR3 sequence reads: CASSKLAFYEQYF. CDR3 DNA: TGTGCCAGCAGCAAACTAGCCTTCTACGAGCAGTACTTC.